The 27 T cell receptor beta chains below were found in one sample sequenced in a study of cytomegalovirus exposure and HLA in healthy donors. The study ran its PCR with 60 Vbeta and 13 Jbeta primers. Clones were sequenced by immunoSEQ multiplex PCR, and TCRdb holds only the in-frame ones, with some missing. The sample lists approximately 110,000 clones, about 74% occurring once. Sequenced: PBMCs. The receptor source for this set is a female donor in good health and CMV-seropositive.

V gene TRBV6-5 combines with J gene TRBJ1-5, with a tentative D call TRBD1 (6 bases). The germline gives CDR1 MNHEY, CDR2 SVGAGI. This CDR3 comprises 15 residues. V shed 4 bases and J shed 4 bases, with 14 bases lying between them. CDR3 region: CASSSTGKGNQPQHF. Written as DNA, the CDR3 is TGTGCCAGCAGTTCCACAGGGAAAGGGAATCAGCCCCAGCATTTT.

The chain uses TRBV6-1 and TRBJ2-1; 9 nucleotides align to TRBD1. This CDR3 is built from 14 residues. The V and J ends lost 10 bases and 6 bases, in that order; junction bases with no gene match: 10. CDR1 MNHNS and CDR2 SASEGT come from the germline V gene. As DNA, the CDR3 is TGTGCCATCCGCGGGACAGGGCAGGGCAATGAGCAGTTCTTC. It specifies CAIRGTGQGNEQFF.

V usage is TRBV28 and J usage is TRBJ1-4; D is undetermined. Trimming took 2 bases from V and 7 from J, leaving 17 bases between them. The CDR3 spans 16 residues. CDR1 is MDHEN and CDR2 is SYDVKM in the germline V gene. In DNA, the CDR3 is TGTGCCAGCAGTTTACCCGACGGAACCGGGGTTGAAAAACTGTTTTTT. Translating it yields CASSLPDGTGVEKLFF.

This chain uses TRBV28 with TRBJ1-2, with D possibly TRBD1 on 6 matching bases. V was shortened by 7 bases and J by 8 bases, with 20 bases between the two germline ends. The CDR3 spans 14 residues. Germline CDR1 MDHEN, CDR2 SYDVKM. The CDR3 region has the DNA TGTGCCAGCACCCCCCTCCCGGCAGGGGAAGGCTACACCTTC. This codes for CASTPLPAGEGYTF.

The DNA for the CDR3 is TGTGCCAGCTCACCACTTGGGACAGCCTCTGGAAACACCATATATTTT. Amino acid sequence: CASSPLGTASGNTIYF. The chain is built from TRBV18 and TRBJ1-3, with 7 bases matching TRBD1. V shed 1 base and J 0 bases; nucleotides not matched to a gene: 3. The V gene's germline CDR1 is KGHSH and CDR2 LQKENI. CDR3 length: 16 residues.

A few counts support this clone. The CDR3 bases are TGTGCCAGCAGGTACAACATGAACACTGAAGCTTTCTTT. It is translated as CASRYNMNTEAFF. This chain uses TRBV6-1 with TRBJ1-1; no clear D. This CDR3 region has 13 residues. The germline V gene has CDR1 MNHNS and CDR2 SASEGT. The ends were cut back, 6 bases at V and 0 bases at J, with 8 bases in the middle.

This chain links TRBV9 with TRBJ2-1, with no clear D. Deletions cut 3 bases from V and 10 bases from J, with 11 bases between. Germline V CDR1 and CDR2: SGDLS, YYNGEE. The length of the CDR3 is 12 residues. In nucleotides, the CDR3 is TGTGCCAGCAGCGCCCCCGCCCGGGAGCAGTTCTTC. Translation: CASSAPAREQFF.

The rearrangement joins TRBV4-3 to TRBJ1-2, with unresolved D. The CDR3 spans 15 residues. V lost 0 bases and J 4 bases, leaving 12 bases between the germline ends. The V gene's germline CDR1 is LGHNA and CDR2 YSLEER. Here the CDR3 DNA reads TGCGCCAGCAGCCAAGAGGGCCGACCCGGCTATGGCTACACCTTC. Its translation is CASSQEGRPGYGYTF.

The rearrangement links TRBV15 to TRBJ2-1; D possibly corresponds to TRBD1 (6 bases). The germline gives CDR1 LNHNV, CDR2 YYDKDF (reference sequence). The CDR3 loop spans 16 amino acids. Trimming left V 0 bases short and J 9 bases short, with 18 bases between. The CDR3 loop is CATSRDFRQEGGEQFF. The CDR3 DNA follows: TGTGCCACCAGCAGAGATTTCAGACAGGAAGGGGGTGAGCAGTTCTTC.

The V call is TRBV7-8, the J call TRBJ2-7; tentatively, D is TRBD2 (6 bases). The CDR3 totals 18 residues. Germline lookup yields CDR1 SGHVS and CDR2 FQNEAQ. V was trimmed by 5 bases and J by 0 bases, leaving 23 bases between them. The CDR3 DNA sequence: TGTGCCAGCAGCCTCGGCCGGGGCCTAGCGCCTAACTCCTACGAGCAGTACTTC. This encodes CASSLGRGLAPNSYEQYF.

The CDR3 protein is CASSPASGGVNNEQFF. As DNA, the CDR3 is TGTGCCAGCTCACCAGCTAGCGGGGGGGTTAACAATGAGCAGTTCTTC. The chain is built from TRBV18 and TRBJ2-1; TRBD2 matches 12 bases. CDR3 length: 16 amino acids. V lost 2 bases to trimming and J lost 5 bases; unmatched junction nucleotides: 4. Germline-derived CDR1 and CDR2 are KGHSH and LQKENI.

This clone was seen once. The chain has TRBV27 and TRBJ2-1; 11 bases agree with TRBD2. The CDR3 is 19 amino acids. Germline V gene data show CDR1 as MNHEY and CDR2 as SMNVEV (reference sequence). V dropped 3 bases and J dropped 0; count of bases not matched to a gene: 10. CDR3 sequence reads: CASSFKLAGAYSSYNEQFF. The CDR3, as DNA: TGTGCCAGCAGTTTCAAACTAGCGGGAGCGTACAGCTCCTACAATGAGCAGTTCTTC.

CDR3 nucleotides: TGCGCCAGCAGTCGGACAGGTAGGGAGCAGTACTTC. Its translation is CASSRTGREQYF. This chain links TRBV10-2 with TRBJ2-7; 7 bases fit TRBD1. The CDR3 totals 12 residues. Germline CDR1 WSHSY, CDR2 SAAADI. V shed 5 bases and J 7 bases; nucleotides not matched to a gene: 5.

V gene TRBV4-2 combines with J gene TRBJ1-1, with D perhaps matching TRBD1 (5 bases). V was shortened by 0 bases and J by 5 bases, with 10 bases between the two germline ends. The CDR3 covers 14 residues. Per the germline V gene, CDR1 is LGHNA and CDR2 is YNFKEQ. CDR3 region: CASSQDRAGTEAFF. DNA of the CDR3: TGTGCCAGCAGCCAAGACAGGGCAGGAACTGAAGCTTTCTTT.

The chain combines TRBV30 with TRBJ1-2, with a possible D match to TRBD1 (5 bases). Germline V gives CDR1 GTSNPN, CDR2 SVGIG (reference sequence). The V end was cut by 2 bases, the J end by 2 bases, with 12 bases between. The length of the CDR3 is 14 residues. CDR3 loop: CAWSPLDSNYGYTF. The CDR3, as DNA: TGTGCCTGGAGTCCCCTCGACAGCAACTATGGCTACACCTTC.

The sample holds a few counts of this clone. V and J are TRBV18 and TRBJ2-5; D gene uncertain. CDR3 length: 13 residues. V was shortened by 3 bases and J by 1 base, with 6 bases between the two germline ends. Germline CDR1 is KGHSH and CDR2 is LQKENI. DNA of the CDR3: TGTGCCAGCTCACCCGTAGTCCAAGAGACCCAGTACTTC. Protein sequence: CASSPVVQETQYF.

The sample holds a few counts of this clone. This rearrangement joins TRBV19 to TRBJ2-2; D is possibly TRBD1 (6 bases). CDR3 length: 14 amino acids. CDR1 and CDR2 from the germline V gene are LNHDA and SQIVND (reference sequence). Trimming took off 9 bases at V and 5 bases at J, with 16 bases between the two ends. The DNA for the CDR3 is TGTGCCAGCAAGGACAGCGCGTGGACCGGGGAGCTGTTTTTT. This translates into CASKDSAWTGELFF.

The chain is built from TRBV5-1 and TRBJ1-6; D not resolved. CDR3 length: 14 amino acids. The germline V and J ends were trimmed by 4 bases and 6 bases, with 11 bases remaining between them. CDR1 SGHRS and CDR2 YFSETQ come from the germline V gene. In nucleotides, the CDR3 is TGCGCCAGCAGCCCTCGGGATCTTAATTCACCCCTCCACTTT. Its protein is CASSPRDLNSPLHF.

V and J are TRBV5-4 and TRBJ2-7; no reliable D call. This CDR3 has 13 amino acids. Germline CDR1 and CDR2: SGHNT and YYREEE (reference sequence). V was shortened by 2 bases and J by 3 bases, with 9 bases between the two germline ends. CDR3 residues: CASSLVTDYEQYF. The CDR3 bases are TGTGCCAGCAGCTTAGTCACAGACTACGAGCAGTACTTC.

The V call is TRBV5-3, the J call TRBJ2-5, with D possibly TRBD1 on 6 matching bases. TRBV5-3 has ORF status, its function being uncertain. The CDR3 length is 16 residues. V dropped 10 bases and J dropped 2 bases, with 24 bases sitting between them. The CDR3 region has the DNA TGTGCCGAGCGCGATCATAACAGGGCTGAACAAGAGACCCAGTACTTC. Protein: CAERDHNRAEQETQYF.

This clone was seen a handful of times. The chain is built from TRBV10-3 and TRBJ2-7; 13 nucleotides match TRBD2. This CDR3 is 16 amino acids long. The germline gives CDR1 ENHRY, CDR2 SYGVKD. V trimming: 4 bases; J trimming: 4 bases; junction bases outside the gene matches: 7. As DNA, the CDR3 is TGTGCCATCAGTGCCGGGACTAGCGGGACTGGGTACGAGCAGTACTTC. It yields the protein CAISAGTSGTGYEQYF.

The CDR3 sequence is CASTGQGGYYGYTF. CDR3 sequence (DNA): TGTGCCAGCACGGGACAGGGCGGCTACTATGGCTACACCTTC. J is TRBJ1-2 and V is TRBV2; TRBD1 agrees at 9 bases. Germline CDR1 reads SNHLY; CDR2 reads FYNNEI. This CDR3 has 14 residues. V was pared by 7 bases and J by 3 bases, with 6 bases of the junction left unmatched. The entire variable domain, with the rest obtained from reference TRBV2 and TRBJ1-2, is as follows: EPEVTQTPSHQVTQMGQEVILRCVPISNHLYFYWYRQILGQKVEFLVSFYNNEISEKSEIFDDQFSVERPDGSNFTLKIRSTKLEDSAMYFCASTGQGGYYGYTFGSGTRLTVV.

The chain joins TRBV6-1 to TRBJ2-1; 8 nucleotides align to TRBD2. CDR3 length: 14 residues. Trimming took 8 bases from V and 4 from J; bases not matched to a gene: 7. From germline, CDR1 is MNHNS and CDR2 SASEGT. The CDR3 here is CASVPGLGYNEQFF. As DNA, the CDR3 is TGTGCCAGCGTTCCGGGACTAGGGTACAATGAGCAGTTCTTC.

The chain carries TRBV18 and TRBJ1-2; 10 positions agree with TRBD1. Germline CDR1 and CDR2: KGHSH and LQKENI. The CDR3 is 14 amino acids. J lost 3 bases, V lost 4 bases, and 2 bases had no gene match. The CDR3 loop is CASSRDRGDYGYTF. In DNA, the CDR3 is TGTGCCAGCTCACGGGACAGGGGAGACTATGGCTACACCTTC.

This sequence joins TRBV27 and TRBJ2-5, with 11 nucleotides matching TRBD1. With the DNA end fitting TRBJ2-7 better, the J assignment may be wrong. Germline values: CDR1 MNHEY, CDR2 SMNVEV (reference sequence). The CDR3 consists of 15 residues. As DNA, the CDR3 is TGTGCCAGCAGTTTAAAGGGGACAGGGGGCTACGAGCAGTACTTC. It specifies CASSLKGTGGYEQYF.

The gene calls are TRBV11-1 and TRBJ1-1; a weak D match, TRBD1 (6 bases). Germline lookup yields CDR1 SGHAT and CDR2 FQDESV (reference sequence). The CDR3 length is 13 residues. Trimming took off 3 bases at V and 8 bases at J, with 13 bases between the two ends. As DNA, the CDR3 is TGTGCCAGCAGCTTGATGGGGGCGCGGGAAGCTTTCTTT. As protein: CASSLMGAREAFF.

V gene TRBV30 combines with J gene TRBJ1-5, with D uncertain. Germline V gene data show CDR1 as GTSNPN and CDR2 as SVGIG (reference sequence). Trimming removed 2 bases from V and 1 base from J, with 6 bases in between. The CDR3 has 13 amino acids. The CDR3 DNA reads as TGTGCCTGGAGTACCCAGAGCAATCAGCCCCAGCATTTT. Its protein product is CAWSTQSNQPQHF. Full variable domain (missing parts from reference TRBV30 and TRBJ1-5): SQTIHQWPATLVQPVGSPLSLECTVEGTSNPNLYWYRQAAGRGLQLLFYSVGIGQISSEVPQNLSASRPQDRQFILSSKKLLLSDSGFYLCAWSTQSNQPQHFGDGTRLSIL.